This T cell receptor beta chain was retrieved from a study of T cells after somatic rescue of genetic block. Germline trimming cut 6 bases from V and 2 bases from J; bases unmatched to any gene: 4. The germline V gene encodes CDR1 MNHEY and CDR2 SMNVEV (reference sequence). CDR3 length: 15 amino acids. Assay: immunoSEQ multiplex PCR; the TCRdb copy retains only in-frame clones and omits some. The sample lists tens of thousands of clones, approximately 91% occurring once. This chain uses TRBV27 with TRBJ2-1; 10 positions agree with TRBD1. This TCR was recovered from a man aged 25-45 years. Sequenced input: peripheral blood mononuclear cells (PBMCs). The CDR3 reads CASRSGTGAYNEQFF. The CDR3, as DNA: TGTGCCAGCAGGTCCGGGACAGGGGCCTACAATGAGCAGTTCTTC.